This T cell receptor (beta chain) was profiled in a study of beta chain features in type 1 diabetes. General study points: Among all four CD4+ subsets, Type 1 diabetes patients had TCRB CDR3s that were moderately but significantly shorter.

Points on this clone: Its antigen is as yet unknown.

Expressed TCRB transcripts got sequenced, as all isolated RNA was reverse transcribed. The method was immunoSEQ multiplex PCR; TCRdb's version includes in-frame clones alone and lacks a portion of them. The sample contains about 650,000 clones, around 12% of which appear only once. The CDR3 consists of 13 residues. V was cut by 1 base and J by 2 bases, with 6 bases left in between. Germline CDR1 SQVTM, CDR2 ANQGSEA. The chain has TRBV29-1 and TRBJ2-1; no clear D. Sequenced material: naive CD4+ T cells from blood. This clonotype originated in a man aged 25 to 40 with type 1 diabetes. CDR3 DNA sequence: TGCAGCGTTGAAGGAGGCCCCTACAATGAGCAGTTCTTC. This sequence encodes CSVEGGPYNEQFF.